The rows below give T cell receptor beta chains drawn from one sample of a study of shared clonotypes between healthy human individuals. This table comes from immunoSEQ multiplex PCR, and its TCRdb copy is limited to in-frame clones, with some not included. The sample records 800,000 to 1,200,000 clones, roughly 74% being singletons. The sequenced sample consisted of memory CD4+ T cells from PBMCs. The receptor source for this set is a man between 18 and 29 years old in good health. Some clones in this sample may be carry-over from other donors' samples. Both conserved end residues are part of each CDR3. The D gene is left open where the match is weak. Clone size appears in some rows only: once, few, many, or a class for an expanded clone.

d_gene: .
abundance: .
v_gene: TRBV28
j_gene: TRBJ2-7
CDR3nt: TGTGCCAGCAGACGAGGTGGAGGGGCGCGGGAGCAGTACTTC
CDR3aa: CASRRGGGAREQYF

d_gene: .
abundance: .
v_gene: TRBV4-1
j_gene: TRBJ1-2
CDR3nt: TGCGCCAGCAGCCAAGTTGGGGGCGGCTACACCTTC
CDR3aa: CASSQVGGGYTF

d_gene: TRBD1
abundance: once
v_gene: TRBV27
j_gene: TRBJ1-5
CDR3nt: TGTGCCAGCAGTCCCTTACAGGGGGCTGCCGGGCAGCCCCAGCATTTT
CDR3aa: CASSPLQGAAGQPQHF

d_gene: .
abundance: .
v_gene: TRBV2
j_gene: TRBJ2-1
CDR3nt: TGTGCCAGCACAGTCCACAATGAGCAGTTCTTC
CDR3aa: CASTVHNEQFF

d_gene: TRBD1
abundance: .
v_gene: TRBV7-2
j_gene: TRBJ1-2
CDR3nt: TGTGCCAGCAGTTTGGACAGGGGAGCGGGCTACACCTTC
CDR3aa: CASSLDRGAGYTF

d_gene: .
abundance: .
v_gene: TRBV28
j_gene: TRBJ2-5
CDR3nt: TGTGCCAGCAACTGGAGGGATGAGACCCAGTACTTC
CDR3aa: CASNWRDETQYF

d_gene: .
abundance: .
v_gene: TRBV5-1
j_gene: TRBJ2-2
CDR3nt: TGCGCCAGCAGCTACCCCGGGACCCTCTTATTAGGGCCCGGGGAGCTGTTTTTT
CDR3aa: CASSYPGTLLLGPGELFF

d_gene: TRBD1
abundance: .
v_gene: TRBV6-1
j_gene: TRBJ1-1
CDR3nt: TGTGCCAGCAGTGAAGGTGACAGGGGCACTGAAGCTTTCTTT
CDR3aa: CASSEGDRGTEAFF

d_gene: .
abundance: .
v_gene: TRBV5-6
j_gene: TRBJ1-6
CDR3nt: TGTGCCAGCAGCTTTGGGCAGGGGCATTCACCCCTCCACTTT
CDR3aa: CASSFGQGHSPLHF

d_gene: TRBD1
abundance: .
v_gene: TRBV5-1
j_gene: TRBJ1-6
CDR3nt: TGCGCCAGCAGCCCGGGACAGAGTAATTCACCCCTCCACTTT
CDR3aa: CASSPGQSNSPLHF

d_gene: .
abundance: .
v_gene: TRBV30
j_gene: TRBJ1-3
CDR3nt: TGTGCCTGGATTCCCGGGACGAAAGGAAACACCATATATTTT
CDR3aa: CAWIPGTKGNTIYF

d_gene: TRBD2
abundance: .
v_gene: TRBV28
j_gene: TRBJ2-3
CDR3nt: TGTGCCAGCTGCGCGGGAGGCCCCCTAACAGATACGCAGTATTTT
CDR3aa: CASCAGGPLTDTQYF

d_gene: .
abundance: many
v_gene: TRBV7-8
j_gene: TRBJ1-2
CDR3nt: TGTGCCAGCAGCCCCTATTTAATAAACCACTTCTATGGCTACACCTTC
CDR3aa: CASSPYLINHFYGYTF

d_gene: TRBD1
abundance: once
v_gene: TRBV18
j_gene: TRBJ2-2
CDR3nt: TGTGCCAGCTCACGGGAACAGGGGGCGAGCACCGGGGAGCTGTTTTTT
CDR3aa: CASSREQGASTGELFF

d_gene: TRBD1
abundance: .
v_gene: TRBV2
j_gene: TRBJ1-5
CDR3nt: TGTGCCAGCAGTCCCCCTTTCGGGACAGGGGACTGGGATCAGCCCCAGCATTTT
CDR3aa: CASSPPFGTGDWDQPQHF

d_gene: .
abundance: .
v_gene: TRBV7-3
j_gene: TRBJ1-1
CDR3nt: TGTGCCAGCAGCTTAATCGCGGAGCAGACTGAAGCTTTCTTT
CDR3aa: CASSLIAEQTEAFF

d_gene: .
abundance: once
v_gene: TRBV7-9
j_gene: TRBJ2-1
CDR3nt: TGTGCCAGCAGCTTAACGGGAAGTGGGTCAGGGACAAATGAGCAGTTCTTC
CDR3aa: CASSLTGSGSGTNEQFF

d_gene: .
abundance: once
v_gene: TRBV5-6
j_gene: TRBJ2-2
CDR3nt: TGTGCCAGCAGCCCAATGCGGACCGGGGAGCTGTTTTTT
CDR3aa: CASSPMRTGELFF

d_gene: .
abundance: .
v_gene: TRBV15
j_gene: TRBJ1-2
CDR3nt: TGTGCCACCAGCAGAACCCGGACAGACCGGGGCTACACCTTC
CDR3aa: CATSRTRTDRGYTF

d_gene: .
abundance: .
v_gene: TRBV28
j_gene: TRBJ1-1
CDR3nt: TGTGCCAGCAGTTTAGGGAGTCTTGAAGCTTTCTTT
CDR3aa: CASSLGSLEAFF

d_gene: TRBD2
abundance: .
v_gene: TRBV5-1
j_gene: TRBJ2-1
CDR3nt: TGCGCCAGCAGCTTAGAGACTAGCGGCTCGGAGGAGCAGTTCTTC
CDR3aa: CASSLETSGSEEQFF

d_gene: TRBD1
abundance: .
v_gene: TRBV14
j_gene: TRBJ2-5
CDR3nt: TGTGCCAGCAGTCAAAATTACCGGGACAGGGGAGAGACCCAGTACTTC
CDR3aa: CASSQNYRDRGETQYF

d_gene: .
abundance: .
v_gene: TRBV7-2
j_gene: TRBJ2-2
CDR3nt: TGTGCCAGCAGTCCCCCAGGTTCGAACACCGGGGAGCTGTTTTTT
CDR3aa: CASSPPGSNTGELFF

d_gene: .
abundance: .
v_gene: TRBV2
j_gene: TRBJ2-7
CDR3nt: TGTGCCAGCAGTGAATCCCGGGAGCCCCGCGACGAGCAGTACTTC
CDR3aa: CASSESREPRDEQYF

d_gene: TRBD2
abundance: once
v_gene: TRBV27
j_gene: TRBJ2-5
CDR3nt: TGTGCCAGCCGGGTGGGGGGGGTGGAGACCCAGTACTTC
CDR3aa: CASRVGGVETQYF

d_gene: TRBD1
abundance: .
v_gene: TRBV18
j_gene: TRBJ1-3
CDR3nt: TGTGCCAGCTCACTACAGGGGACGATCTCTGGAAACACCATATATTTT
CDR3aa: CASSLQGTISGNTIYF

d_gene: .
abundance: .
v_gene: TRBV30
j_gene: TRBJ2-5
CDR3nt: TGTGCCTGGACACTCCAAGAGACCCAGTACTTC
CDR3aa: CAWTLQETQYF

d_gene: .
abundance: once
v_gene: TRBV7-3
j_gene: TRBJ2-5
CDR3nt: TGTGCCAGCAGCTTAGGAATGGGGGACTCTGAGACCCAGTACTTC
CDR3aa: CASSLGMGDSETQYF

d_gene: .
abundance: few
v_gene: TRBV6-6
j_gene: TRBJ1-1
CDR3nt: TGTGCCAGCAGTTACTTGCTGGGCACTGAAGCTTTCTTT
CDR3aa: CASSYLLGTEAFF

d_gene: .
abundance: few
v_gene: TRBV21-1
j_gene: TRBJ1-1
CDR3nt: TGTGCCAGCAGCACGGCAGGCCCCATGAACACTGAAGCTTTCTTT
CDR3aa: CASSTAGPMNTEAFF

d_gene: TRBD1
abundance: many
v_gene: TRBV5-1
j_gene: TRBJ1-2
CDR3nt: TGCGCCAGCAGCCGAGGGCCTAACAGGGGGCGCAACTATGGCTACACCTTC
CDR3aa: CASSRGPNRGRNYGYTF

d_gene: TRBD2
abundance: few
v_gene: TRBV11-2
j_gene: TRBJ2-7
CDR3nt: TGTGCCAGCAGCCCCTTAGGGAGCGGGAGGACTAAATACGAGCAGTACTTC
CDR3aa: CASSPLGSGRTKYEQYF

d_gene: .
abundance: few
v_gene: TRBV5-4
j_gene: TRBJ1-2
CDR3nt: TGTGCCAGCAGCTCCCCTGAGGGCGGGGGCGCCTACTATGGCTACACCTTC
CDR3aa: CASSSPEGGGAYYGYTF

d_gene: .
abundance: .
v_gene: TRBV5-1
j_gene: TRBJ1-1
CDR3nt: TGCGCCAGCAGCGACCAGGGGAACCACATGAACACTGAAGCTTTCTTT
CDR3aa: CASSDQGNHMNTEAFF

d_gene: .
abundance: .
v_gene: TRBV4-3
j_gene: TRBJ1-1
CDR3nt: TGCGCCAGCAGCCAAGATAAAGGGAGTGGGACTGAAGCTTTCTTT
CDR3aa: CASSQDKGSGTEAFF

d_gene: .
abundance: .
v_gene: TRBV28
j_gene: TRBJ2-1
CDR3nt: TGTGCCAGCAGTTTATTCCGTGGGTTAGTTAACAATGAGCAGTTCTTC
CDR3aa: CASSLFRGLVNNEQFF

d_gene: .
abundance: few
v_gene: TRBV21-1
j_gene: TRBJ2-3
CDR3nt: TGTGCCAGCACCACCCGCCCCGGGACTCCCTCCCCTAACCCCGATACGCAGTATTTT
CDR3aa: CASTTRPGTPSPNPDTQYF

d_gene: .
abundance: .
v_gene: TRBV2
j_gene: TRBJ2-5
CDR3nt: TGTGCCAGCGGGCCTTCACAAGAGACCCAGTACTTC
CDR3aa: CASGPSQETQYF

d_gene: .
abundance: .
v_gene: TRBV19
j_gene: TRBJ2-2
CDR3nt: TGTGCCAGTAGTATATATGGGGTAGGGAACACCGGGGAGCTGTTTTTT
CDR3aa: CASSIYGVGNTGELFF

d_gene: .
abundance: .
v_gene: TRBV6-5
j_gene: TRBJ2-7
CDR3nt: TGTGCCAGCAGTTACCCCGCGACAGGAGCTTACGAGCAGTACTTC
CDR3aa: CASSYPATGAYEQYF

d_gene: .
abundance: .
v_gene: TRBV28
j_gene: TRBJ1-1
CDR3nt: TGTGCCAGCAGGGTGACACCGAACACTGAAGCTTTCTTT
CDR3aa: CASRVTPNTEAFF

d_gene: .
abundance: .
v_gene: TRBV6-5
j_gene: TRBJ2-7
CDR3nt: TGTGCCAGCAGTTACTCGGAGGGTACCTACGAGCAGTACTTC
CDR3aa: CASSYSEGTYEQYF

d_gene: TRBD1
abundance: .
v_gene: TRBV6-1
j_gene: TRBJ2-7
CDR3nt: TGTGCCAGCAGCGGGACAGGGATCTACGAGCAGTACTTC
CDR3aa: CASSGTGIYEQYF

d_gene: .
abundance: .
v_gene: TRBV19
j_gene: TRBJ1-2
CDR3nt: TGTGCCAGTAGTAGAGGCGGGCCCGGCTACACCTTC
CDR3aa: CASSRGGPGYTF

d_gene: .
abundance: .
v_gene: TRBV28
j_gene: TRBJ1-5
CDR3nt: TGTGCCAGCAGGATCTCGCAGGGCGTAAGTCAGCCCCAGCATTTT
CDR3aa: CASRISQGVSQPQHF

d_gene: .
abundance: .
v_gene: TRBV7-3
j_gene: TRBJ2-3
CDR3nt: TGTGCCAGCAGCTTGGGGGCCCCTAGCACAGATACGCAGTATTTT
CDR3aa: CASSLGAPSTDTQYF

d_gene: TRBD2
abundance: .
v_gene: TRBV6-1
j_gene: TRBJ2-1
CDR3nt: TGTGCCAGCAGTGATACTAGCGGGAGTTACAATGAGCAGTTCTTC
CDR3aa: CASSDTSGSYNEQFF

d_gene: TRBD2
abundance: .
v_gene: TRBV28
j_gene: TRBJ2-7
CDR3nt: TGTGCCAGCAGTTTAATGTCTAGCGGGAGCGGTCGGGACTCCGAGCAGTACTTC
CDR3aa: CASSLMSSGSGRDSEQYF

d_gene: .
abundance: .
v_gene: TRBV7-2
j_gene: TRBJ1-2
CDR3nt: TGTGCCAGCAACATCCAGGCTACTATTAGTGGCTACACCTTC
CDR3aa: CASNIQATISGYTF

d_gene: TRBD1
abundance: .
v_gene: TRBV19
j_gene: TRBJ1-2
CDR3nt: TGTGCCAGTAGTATCTCTGGCGGGACAGGGGGCAAAACCTATGGCTACACCTTC
CDR3aa: CASSISGGTGGKTYGYTF

d_gene: .
abundance: .
v_gene: TRBV18
j_gene: TRBJ2-2
CDR3nt: TGTGCCAGCTCACCAAGGCCCCTGAACACCGGGGAGCTGTTTTTT
CDR3aa: CASSPRPLNTGELFF

d_gene: TRBD1
abundance: few
v_gene: TRBV7-9
j_gene: TRBJ1-4
CDR3nt: TGTGCCAGCAGCTACAGGGGATATCGCGAAAAACTGTTTTTT
CDR3aa: CASSYRGYREKLFF

d_gene: .
abundance: .
v_gene: TRBV7-2
j_gene: TRBJ2-7
CDR3nt: TGTGCCAGCAGCTTAGGTGTGGAATACGAGCAGTACTTC
CDR3aa: CASSLGVEYEQYF

d_gene: .
abundance: .
v_gene: TRBV7-9
j_gene: TRBJ2-7
CDR3nt: TGTGCCAGCAGCTTAGTGGGGACCTACGAGCAGTACTTC
CDR3aa: CASSLVGTYEQYF